This T cell receptor beta chain stems from a study of T cell repertoires and Cas9 in healthy adults. Study-wide points: Reportedly, SpCas9-reactive effector T cell proliferation and function were mitigated by SpCas9-reactive Tregs in vitro.

Turning to this clone: The antigen remains unidentified.

The assay was immunoSEQ multiplex PCR, and TCRdb's table has in-frame clones only and misses some. The sample records about 14,000 clones, 80% to 90% being singletons. The germline gives CDR1 SGHRS, CDR2 YFSETQ. V was pared by 0 bases and J by 2 bases, with 8 bases between. The CDR3 length is 14 residues. The V gene is TRBV5-1, the J gene TRBJ2-5; D not certain. Sequencing was carried out using Tregs (CD4+, CD25+, CD127-, CD137-, CD154-) from PBMCs; culture status not recorded. This TCR was recovered from a human donor in good health. The CDR3 DNA reads TGCGCCAGCAGCTTGGCCACTTCACAAGAGACCCAGTACTTC. Protein product: CASSLATSQETQYF.